The T cell receptor beta chain under discussion was sequenced for a study of regulatory T cells in long-lasting Graves disease. Described time point: newly diagnosed GD, antithyroid drugs for less than 3 months. The TCR library was prepared using RNA isolated from PBMCs. American Thyroid Association guidelines were used to diagnose Graves' disease. V lost 3 bases, J lost 5 bases, and 11 bases lay in between. The germline gives CDR1 SNHLY, CDR2 FYNNEI. The CDR3 has 14 residues. In building TCR beta libraries, iRepertoire HTBI primers were used together with Arm-PCR of CDR3 regions. A single record per CDR3 protein comes from TCRdb applying MiXCR to the multiplex PCR reads. The data show roughly 530,000 distinct CDR3 sequences, with about 15% seen just once and just under 25% held by the top ten. This clonotype was found many times. These data were also filed under a second study, of T cells in Graves' hyperthyroidism and ophthalmopathy. In that study: Carried out on the TCR CDR3, a first-round RT-PCR used the HTBI primer set.

The chain carries TRBV2 and TRBJ2-1, with a tentative D call TRBD2 (6 bases). The TCR was taken from a woman aged 40 to 65 with Graves disease. This sample comprised peripheral blood mononuclear cells (PBMCs), obtained at new diagnosis, from a patient treated with antithyroid drugs. The CDR3 loop reads CASSEGGDNNEQFF. The CDR3 region has the DNA TGTGCCAGCAGTGAGGGCGGGGATAACAATGAGCAGTTCTTC.